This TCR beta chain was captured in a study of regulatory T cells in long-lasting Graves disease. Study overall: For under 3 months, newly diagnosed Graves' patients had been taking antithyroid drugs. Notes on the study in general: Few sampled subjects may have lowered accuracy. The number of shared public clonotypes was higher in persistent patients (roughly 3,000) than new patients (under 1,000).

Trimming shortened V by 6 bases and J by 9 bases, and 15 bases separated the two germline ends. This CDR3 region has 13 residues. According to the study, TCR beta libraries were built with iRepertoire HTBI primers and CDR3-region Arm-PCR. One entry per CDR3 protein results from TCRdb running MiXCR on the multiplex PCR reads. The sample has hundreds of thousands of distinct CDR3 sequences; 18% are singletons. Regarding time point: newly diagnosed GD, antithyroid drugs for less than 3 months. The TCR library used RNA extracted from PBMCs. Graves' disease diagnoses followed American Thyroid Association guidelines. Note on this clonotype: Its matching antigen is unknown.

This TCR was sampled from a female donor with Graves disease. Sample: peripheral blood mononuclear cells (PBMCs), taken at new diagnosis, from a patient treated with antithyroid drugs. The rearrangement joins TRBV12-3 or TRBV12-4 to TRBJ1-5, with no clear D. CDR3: CASSLADRGPQHF. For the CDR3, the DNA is TGTGCCAGCAGCCTAGCTGACCGTGGGCCCCAGCATTTT.